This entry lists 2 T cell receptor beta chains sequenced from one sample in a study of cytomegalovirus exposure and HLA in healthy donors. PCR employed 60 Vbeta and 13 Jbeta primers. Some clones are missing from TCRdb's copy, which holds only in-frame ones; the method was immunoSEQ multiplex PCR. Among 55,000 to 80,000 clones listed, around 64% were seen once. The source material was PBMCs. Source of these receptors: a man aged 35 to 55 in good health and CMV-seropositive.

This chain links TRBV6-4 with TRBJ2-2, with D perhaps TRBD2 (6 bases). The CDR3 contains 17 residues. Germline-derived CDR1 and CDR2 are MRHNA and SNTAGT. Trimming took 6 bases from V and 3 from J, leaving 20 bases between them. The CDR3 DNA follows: TGTGCCAGCAGGGACGACGAACGGGGGACCTACACCGGGGAGCTGTTTTTT. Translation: CASRDDERGTYTGELFF.

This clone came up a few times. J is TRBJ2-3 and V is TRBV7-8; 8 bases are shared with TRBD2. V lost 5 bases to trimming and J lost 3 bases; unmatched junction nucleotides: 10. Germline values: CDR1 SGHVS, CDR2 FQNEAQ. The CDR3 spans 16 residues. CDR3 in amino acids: CASSASSGLGTDTQYF. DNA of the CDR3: TGTGCCAGCAGCGCCTCTAGCGGGCTGGGGACAGATACGCAGTATTTT.